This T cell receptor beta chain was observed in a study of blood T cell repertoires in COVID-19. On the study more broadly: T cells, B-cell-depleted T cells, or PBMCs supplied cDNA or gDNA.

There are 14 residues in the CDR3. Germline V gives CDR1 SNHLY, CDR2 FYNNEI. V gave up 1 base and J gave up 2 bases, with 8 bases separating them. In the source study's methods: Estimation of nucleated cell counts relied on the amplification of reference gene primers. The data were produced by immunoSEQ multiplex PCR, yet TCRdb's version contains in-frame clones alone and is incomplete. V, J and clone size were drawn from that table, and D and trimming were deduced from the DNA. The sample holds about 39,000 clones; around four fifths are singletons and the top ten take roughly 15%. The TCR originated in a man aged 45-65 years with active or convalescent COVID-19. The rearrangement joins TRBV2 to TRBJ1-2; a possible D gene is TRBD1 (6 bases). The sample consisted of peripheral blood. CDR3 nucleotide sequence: TGTGCCAGCAGTGAAGGGACAGACAACTATGGCTACACCTTC. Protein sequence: CASSEGTDNYGYTF.